The TCR beta chain described here comes from a study of identical twins. Findings of the study overall: Alpha sequences that were out-of-frame and twin-shared showed an excess of low generation probability.

Concerning this clonotype: Its target is unknown.

In germline, CDR1 is SGHTA, CDR2 FQGNSA. The CDR3 length is 15 residues. V was trimmed by 4 bases and J by 4 bases, leaving 16 bases between them. MiXCR, run by TCRdb on the 5' RACE reads, gives a single entry per CDR3 protein. This table holds 750,000 to 950,000 distinct CDR3 sequences, approximately 13% found once. The data were also submitted as part of a second study, on yellow fever vaccine responses in identical twins.

The chain is built from TRBV7-2 and TRBJ2-5; weak D call: TRBD1 (5 bases). The sequencing input was PBMCs. The TCR originated in a woman under 30 in good health. This chain's CDR3 is CASSSARTNVETQYF. CDR3 nucleotides: TGTGCCAGCAGCTCCGCCAGGACAAACGTAGAGACCCAGTACTTC.